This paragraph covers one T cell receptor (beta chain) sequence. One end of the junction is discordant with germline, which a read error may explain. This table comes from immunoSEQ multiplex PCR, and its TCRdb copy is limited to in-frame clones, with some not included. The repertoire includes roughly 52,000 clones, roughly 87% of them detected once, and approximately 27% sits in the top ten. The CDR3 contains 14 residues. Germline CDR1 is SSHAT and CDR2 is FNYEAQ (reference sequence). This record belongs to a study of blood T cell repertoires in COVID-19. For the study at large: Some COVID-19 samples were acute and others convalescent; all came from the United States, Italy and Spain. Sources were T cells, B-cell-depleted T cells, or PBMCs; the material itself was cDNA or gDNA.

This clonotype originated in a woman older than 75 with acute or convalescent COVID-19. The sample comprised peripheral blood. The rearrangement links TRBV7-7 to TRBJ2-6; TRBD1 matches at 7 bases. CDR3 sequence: CASSNWDSRGVLTF. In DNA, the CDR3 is TGTGCTAGCAGTAATTGGGACAGCCGAGGCGTCCTGACTTTC.